This T cell receptor (beta chain) was recorded in a study of blood T cell repertoires in COVID-19. Sequencing used immunoSEQ multiplex PCR; TCRdb keeps in-frame clones, though not all of them. The data show about 87,000 clones, roughly 75% seen once. The J segment lost 3 bases and the V segment lost 2 bases, leaving 11 bases of the junction unmatched. This CDR3 is built from 19 residues. Looked up from germline, CDR1 is MNHEY and CDR2 is SMNVEV (reference sequence). This sequence originates from a woman aged 45 to 65 with acute or convalescent COVID-19. V and J are TRBV27 and TRBJ1-4, with 11 nucleotides matching TRBD1. Sequenced sample: peripheral blood. In DNA, the CDR3 is TGTGCCAGCAGTTTAACCGGGACAGGGGGGACTCGGCCTAATGAAAAACTGTTTTTT. Protein sequence: CASSLTGTGGTRPNEKLFF.